These 16 T cell receptor beta chains were sequenced from one sample in a study of blood T cell repertoires in COVID-19. TCRdb keeps only in-frame clones here, not all; method: immunoSEQ multiplex PCR. The sample carries 310,000 or so clones, approximately 91% recorded once. Sequenced material: PBMCs or T cells enriched from blood (not recorded which). The receptor set was obtained from a middle-aged woman who had recovered from COVID-19.

This clone was recorded once. The chain joins TRBV5-1 to TRBJ1-4, with D maybe TRBD1 (5 bases). V was pared by 3 bases and J by 5 bases, with 17 bases between. Germline V gives CDR1 SGHRS, CDR2 YFSETQ. The CDR3 totals 16 residues. Here the CDR3 DNA reads TGCGCCAGCAGCTGGGACCGGGACGGACTAAATGAAAAACTGTTTTTT. Amino acid sequence: CASSWDRDGLNEKLFF.

The chain is built from TRBV3-1 (or the pseudogene TRBV3-2) and TRBJ2-2, with a possible D match to TRBD2 (7 bases). V was trimmed by 5 bases and J by 5 bases, leaving 24 bases between them. The germline V gene encodes CDR1 LGHDT and CDR2 YNNKEL (reference sequence). The CDR3 runs to 18 residues. The CDR3 is CASSSTRGGGVRTGELFF. The CDR3 bases are TGTGCCAGCAGCTCCACCCGAGGCGGGGGCGTAAGAACCGGGGAGCTGTTTTTT.

The chain joins TRBV4-2 to TRBJ2-7; the match to TRBD1 covers 11 bases. CDR3 length: 15 residues. Looked up from germline, CDR1 is LGHNA and CDR2 is YNFKEQ. The V segment lost 4 bases and the J segment 2 bases; nucleotides outside the gene matches: 4. The DNA for the CDR3 is TGTGCCAGCAGCCCTAGGACAGGGGGCCCCTACGAGCAGTACTTC. Translation gives CASSPRTGGPYEQYF.

The chain links TRBV29-1 to TRBJ1-1, with TRBD1 as a possible D gene (6 bases). Germline lookup yields CDR1 SQVTM and CDR2 ANQGSEA. Trimming shortened V by 7 bases and J by 3 bases, and 18 bases separated the two germline ends. This CDR3 has 14 amino acids. CDR3 loop: CSGGYRVSDTEAFF. As DNA, the CDR3 is TGCAGCGGGGGATACAGGGTTAGCGACACTGAAGCTTTCTTT.

The chain joins TRBV5-1 to TRBJ1-6, with 7 bases lining up with TRBD1. The J segment lost 8 bases and the V segment lost 4 bases, leaving 12 bases of the junction unmatched. The CDR3 length is 16 residues. Looked up from germline, CDR1 is SGHRS and CDR2 is YFSETQ. CDR3 DNA sequence: TGCGCCAGCAGCGCCCATATACAGGGGACGTATTCACCCCTCCACTTT. Translated, it gives CASSAHIQGTYSPLHF.

Here the CDR3 reads CAISESAGQNYGYTF. CDR3 coding DNA: TGTGCCATCAGTGAGTCTGCAGGGCAGAACTATGGCTACACCTTC. The chain carries TRBV10-3 and TRBJ1-2; D perhaps matches TRBD1 (5 bases). The CDR3 has 15 residues. The V gene's germline CDR1 is ENHRY and CDR2 SYGVKD. V gave up 0 bases and J gave up 2 bases, with 10 bases separating them.

The rearrangement links TRBV19 to TRBJ2-1; D is uncertain. The CDR3 extends over 16 amino acids. Trimming took off 8 bases at V and 0 bases at J, with 17 bases between the two ends. Germline V gene lookup returns CDR1 LNHDA and CDR2 SQIVND (reference sequence). This CDR3 reads CASGVALPSSYNEQFF. In DNA, the CDR3 is TGTGCCAGTGGAGTAGCTTTGCCGAGCTCCTACAATGAGCAGTTCTTC.

CDR3 nucleotide sequence: TGCAGCGTTGAAGTGGGGCCCTACGAGCAGTACTTC. Translating it yields CSVEVGPYEQYF. The V gene is TRBV29-1, the J gene TRBJ2-7; weak D call: TRBD1 (5 bases). CDR3 length: 12 amino acids. From germline, CDR1 is SQVTM and CDR2 ANQGSEA. Trimming took 1 base from V and 2 from J, leaving 6 bases between them.

The chain uses TRBV27 and TRBJ1-6; TRBD1 agrees at 9 bases. Per germline, CDR1 MNHEY and CDR2 SMNVEV (reference sequence). After removal of 3 bases from V and 6 bases from J, the junction contained 9 bases not matched to a gene. The length of the CDR3 is 17 residues. CDR3 DNA sequence: TGTGCCAGCAGTTTTTTGGCCACAGGGGGCACTAATTCACCCCTCCACTTT. It specifies CASSFLATGGTNSPLHF.

The chain recombines TRBV4-1 with TRBJ1-5, with unresolved D. Germline V gene sequence: CDR1 MGHRA, CDR2 YSYEKL. V lost 0 bases, J lost 6 bases, and 12 bases lay in between. The CDR3 has 15 residues. The CDR3 nucleotides are TGCGCCAGCAGCCAAGACCGGACTTTTACTCAGCCCCAGCATTTT. Protein product: CASSQDRTFTQPQHF.

The chain links TRBV3-1 (or the pseudogene TRBV3-2) to TRBJ2-7; 7 bases are a match to TRBD2. V was clipped by 3 bases and J by 5 bases; unmatched bases: 10. Germline V lookup: CDR1 LGHDT, CDR2 YNNKEL (reference sequence). The CDR3 loop spans 15 amino acids. In DNA form, the CDR3 reads TGTGCCAGCAGCCATCGCCCGGGAGGTCCCGACGAGCAGTACTTC. Translated: CASSHRPGGPDEQYF.

The chain recombines TRBV19 with TRBJ2-5, with 14 bases that match TRBD2. There are 15 residues in the CDR3. The germline V gene has CDR1 LNHDA and CDR2 SQIVND (reference sequence). The V segment lost 5 bases and the J segment 4 bases; nucleotides outside the gene matches: 3. CDR3: CASSSGTSGRETQYF. The CDR3 DNA follows: TGTGCCAGTAGTTCCGGGACTAGCGGGAGAGAGACCCAGTACTTC.

This chain uses TRBV18 with TRBJ2-6; the D is unclear. Deletions cut 1 base from V and 0 bases from J, with 4 bases between. The CDR3 runs 15 residues. Germline CDR1 and CDR2: KGHSH and LQKENI. Here the CDR3 reads CASSPLSSGANVLTF. CDR3 coding DNA: TGTGCCAGCTCACCACTGAGCTCTGGGGCCAACGTCCTGACTTTC.

The chain is built from TRBV7-2 and TRBJ2-5; 9 bases fit TRBD1. The trim removed 2 bases at V and 2 bases at J, leaving 9 bases unmatched. The germline CDR1 and CDR2 sequences are SGHTA and FQGNSA. The CDR3 runs to 17 residues. In DNA, the CDR3 is TGTGCCAGCAGCTTATACTTATCTGGGACAGGGCAAGAGACCCAGTACTTC. It encodes CASSLYLSGTGQETQYF.

The chain carries TRBV2 and TRBJ2-3; 7 nucleotides line up with TRBD2. Unmatched junction bases numbered 4, after V lost 0 bases and J lost 1 base. CDR3 size: 16 residues. Germline V gives CDR1 SNHLY, CDR2 FYNNEI. The CDR3, as DNA: TGTGCCAGCAGTGAAGCTATGGCGGGGGGCACAGATACGCAGTATTTT. This gives the protein CASSEAMAGGTDTQYF.

The rearrangement joins TRBV5-6 to TRBJ2-7; 8 bases map to TRBD1. With V trimmed by 0 bases and J by 3 bases, 2 bases remained unmatched. CDR3 length: 14 amino acids. Germline CDR1 is SGHDT and CDR2 is YYEEEE. In DNA, the CDR3 is TGTGCCAGCAGCTTGGGGGGGACAGGCTACGAGCAGTACTTC. Its translation is CASSLGGTGYEQYF. The full variable domain, completed using reference TRBV5-6 and TRBJ2-7, is DAGVTQSPTHLIKTRGQQVTLRCSPKSGHDTVSWYQQALGQGPQFIFQYYEEEERQRGNFPDRFSGHQFPNYSSELNVNALLLGDSALYLCASSLGGTGYEQYFGPGTRLTVT.